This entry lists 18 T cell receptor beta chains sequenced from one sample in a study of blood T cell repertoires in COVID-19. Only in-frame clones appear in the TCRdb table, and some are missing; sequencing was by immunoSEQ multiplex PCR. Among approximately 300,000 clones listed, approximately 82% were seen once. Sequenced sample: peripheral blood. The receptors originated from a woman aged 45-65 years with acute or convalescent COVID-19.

CDR3 DNA: TGTGCCAGTAGTATAATTTCCTCTAGCGGATCTAATCAGCCCCAGCATTTT. It yields the protein CASSIISSSGSNQPQHF. The chain links TRBV19 to TRBJ1-5; D gene uncertain. The length of the CDR3 is 17 residues. The germline V gene encodes CDR1 LNHDA and CDR2 SQIVND (reference sequence). V was cut by 2 bases and J by 4 bases, with 18 bases left in between.

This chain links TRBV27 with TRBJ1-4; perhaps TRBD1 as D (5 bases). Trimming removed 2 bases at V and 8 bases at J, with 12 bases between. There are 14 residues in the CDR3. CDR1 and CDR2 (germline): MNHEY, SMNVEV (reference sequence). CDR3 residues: CASSLTGNREKLFF. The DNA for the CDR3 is TGTGCCAGCAGTTTAACAGGAAATCGGGAAAAACTGTTTTTT.

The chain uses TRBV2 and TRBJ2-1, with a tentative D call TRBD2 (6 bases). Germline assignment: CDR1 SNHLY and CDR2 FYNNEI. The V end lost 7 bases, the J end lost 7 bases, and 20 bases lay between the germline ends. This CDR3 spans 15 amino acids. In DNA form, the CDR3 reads TGTGCCAGCATCGAGGACTACCCTCTATCGAATGAGCAGTTCTTC. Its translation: CASIEDYPLSNEQFF. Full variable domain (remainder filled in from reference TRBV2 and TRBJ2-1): EPEVTQTPSHQVTQMGQEVILRCVPISNHLYFYWYRQILGQKVEFLVSFYNNEISEKSEIFDDQFSVERPDGSNFTLKIRSTKLEDSAMYFCASIEDYPLSNEQFFGPGTRLTVL.

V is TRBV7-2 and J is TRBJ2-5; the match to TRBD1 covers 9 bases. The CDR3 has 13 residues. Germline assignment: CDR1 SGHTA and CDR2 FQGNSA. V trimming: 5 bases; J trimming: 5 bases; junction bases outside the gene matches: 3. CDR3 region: CASSGTGYETQYF. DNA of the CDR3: TGTGCCAGCAGCGGGACAGGGTACGAGACCCAGTACTTC. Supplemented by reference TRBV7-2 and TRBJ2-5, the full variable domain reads GAGVSQSPSNKVTEKGKDVELRCDPISGHTALYWYRQSLGQGLEFLIYFQGNSAPDKSGLPSDRFSAERTGGSVSTLTIQRTQQEDSAVYLCASSGTGYETQYFGPGTRLLVL.

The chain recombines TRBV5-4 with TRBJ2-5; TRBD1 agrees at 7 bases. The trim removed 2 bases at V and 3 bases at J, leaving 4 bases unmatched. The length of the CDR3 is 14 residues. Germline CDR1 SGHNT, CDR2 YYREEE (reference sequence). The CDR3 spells CASSLTGDKETQYF. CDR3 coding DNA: TGTGCCAGCAGCTTAACAGGGGATAAAGAGACCCAGTACTTC.

In DNA, the CDR3 is TGTGCCAGCAGCCGGCGGGAGAACACTGAAGCTTTCTTT. Translating it yields CASSRRENTEAFF. The V call is TRBV7-9, the J call TRBJ1-1; D is unresolved. Germline loops: CDR1 SEHNR, CDR2 FQNEAQ (reference sequence). The CDR3 totals 13 residues. V lost 5 bases, J lost 1 base, and 8 bases lay in between.

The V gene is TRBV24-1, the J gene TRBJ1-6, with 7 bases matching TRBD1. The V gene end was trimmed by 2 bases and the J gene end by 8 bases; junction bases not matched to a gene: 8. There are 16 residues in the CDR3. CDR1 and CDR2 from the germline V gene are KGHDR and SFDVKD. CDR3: CATSDSRQGLDSPLHF. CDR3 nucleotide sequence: TGTGCCACCAGTGATTCCCGACAGGGATTGGATTCACCCCTCCACTTT.

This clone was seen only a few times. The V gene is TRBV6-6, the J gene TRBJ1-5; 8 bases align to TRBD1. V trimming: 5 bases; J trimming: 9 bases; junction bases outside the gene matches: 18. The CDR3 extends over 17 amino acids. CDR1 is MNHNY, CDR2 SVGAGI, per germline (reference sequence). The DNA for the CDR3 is TGTGCCAGCAGTCTTCCTCGTTACGACAGGGGCCTTTGGCCCCAGCATTTT. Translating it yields CASSLPRYDRGLWPQHF.

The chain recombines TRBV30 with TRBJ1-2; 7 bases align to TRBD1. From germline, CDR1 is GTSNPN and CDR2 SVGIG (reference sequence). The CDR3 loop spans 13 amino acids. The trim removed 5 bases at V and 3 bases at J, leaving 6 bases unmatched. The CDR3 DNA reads TGTGCCTGGGCTACAGGGACAGACTATGGCTACACCTTC. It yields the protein CAWATGTDYGYTF.

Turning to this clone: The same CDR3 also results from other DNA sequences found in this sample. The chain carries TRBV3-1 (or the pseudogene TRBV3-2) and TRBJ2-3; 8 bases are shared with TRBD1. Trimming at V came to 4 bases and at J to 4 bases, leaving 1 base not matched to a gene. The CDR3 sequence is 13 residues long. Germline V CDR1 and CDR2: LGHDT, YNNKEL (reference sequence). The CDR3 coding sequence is TGTGCCAGCAGCCGGGGACAGGCAGATACGCAGTATTTT. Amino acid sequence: CASSRGQADTQYF.

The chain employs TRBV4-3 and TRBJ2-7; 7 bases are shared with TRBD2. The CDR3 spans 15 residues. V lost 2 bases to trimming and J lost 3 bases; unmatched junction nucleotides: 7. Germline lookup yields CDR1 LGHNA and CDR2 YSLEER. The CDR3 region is CASSQSVTSDYEQYF. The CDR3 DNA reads TGCGCCAGCAGCCAATCGGTCACTAGCGACTACGAGCAGTACTTC.

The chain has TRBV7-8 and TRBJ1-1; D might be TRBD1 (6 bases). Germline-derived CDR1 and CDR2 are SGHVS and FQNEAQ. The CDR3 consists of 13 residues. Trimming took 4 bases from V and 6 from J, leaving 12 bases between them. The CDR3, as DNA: TGTGCCAGCAGCTCCCGGCAGGGGTCTGAAGCTTTCTTT. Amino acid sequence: CASSSRQGSEAFF.

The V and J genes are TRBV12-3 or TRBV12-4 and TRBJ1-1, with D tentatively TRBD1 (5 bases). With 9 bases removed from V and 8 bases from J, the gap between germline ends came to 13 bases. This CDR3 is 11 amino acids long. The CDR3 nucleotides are TGTGCCAGTCTGGGGGGGTTCGAAGCTTTCTTT. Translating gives CASLGGFEAFF.

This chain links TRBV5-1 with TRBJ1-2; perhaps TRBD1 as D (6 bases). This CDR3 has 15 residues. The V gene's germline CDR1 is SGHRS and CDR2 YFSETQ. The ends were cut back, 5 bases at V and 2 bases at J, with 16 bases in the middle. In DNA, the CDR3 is TGCGCCAGCAGGGAAAAACAGGGAGTAAACTATGGCTACACCTTC. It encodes CASREKQGVNYGYTF.

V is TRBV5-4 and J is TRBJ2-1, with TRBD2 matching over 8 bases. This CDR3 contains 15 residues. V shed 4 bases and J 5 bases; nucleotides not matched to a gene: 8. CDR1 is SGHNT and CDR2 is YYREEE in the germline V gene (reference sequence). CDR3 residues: CASSRASGSDNEQFF. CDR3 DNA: TGTGCCAGCAGCCGGGCTAGCGGGTCTGACAATGAGCAGTTCTTC.

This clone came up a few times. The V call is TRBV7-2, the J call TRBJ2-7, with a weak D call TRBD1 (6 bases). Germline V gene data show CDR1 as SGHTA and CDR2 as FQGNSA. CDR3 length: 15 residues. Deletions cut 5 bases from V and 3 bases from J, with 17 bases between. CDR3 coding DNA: TGTGCCAGCAGCGAGAACCAGGGGAGTTTCTACGAGCAGTACTTC. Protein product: CASSENQGSFYEQYF. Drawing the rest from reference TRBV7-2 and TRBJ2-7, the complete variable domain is GAGVSQSPSNKVTEKGKDVELRCDPISGHTALYWYRQSLGQGLEFLIYFQGNSAPDKSGLPSDRFSAERTGGSVSTLTIQRTQQEDSAVYLCASSENQGSFYEQYFGPGTRLTVT.

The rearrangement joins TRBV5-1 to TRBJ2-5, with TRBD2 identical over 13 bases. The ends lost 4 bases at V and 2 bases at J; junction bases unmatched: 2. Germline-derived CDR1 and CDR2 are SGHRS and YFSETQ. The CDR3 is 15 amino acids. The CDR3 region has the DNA TGCGCCAGCAGCCGGACTAGCGGGGGACAAGAGACCCAGTACTTC. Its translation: CASSRTSGGQETQYF.

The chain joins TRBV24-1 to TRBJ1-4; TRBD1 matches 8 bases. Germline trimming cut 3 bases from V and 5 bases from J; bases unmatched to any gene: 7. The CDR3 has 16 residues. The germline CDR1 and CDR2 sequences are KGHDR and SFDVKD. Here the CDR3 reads CATSDAQGGINEKLFF. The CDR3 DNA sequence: TGTGCCACCAGTGATGCACAGGGGGGGATCAATGAAAAACTGTTTTTT.